The following is a T cell receptor beta chain sequence with its context. What it binds is not known. The PCR had 60 Vbeta and 13 Jbeta primers. Generated by immunoSEQ multiplex PCR, the TCRdb table keeps only in-frame clones and is missing some. The table for this sample gives around 200,000 clones. The data belong to a study of cytomegalovirus exposure and HLA in healthy donors. Findings and caveats of the study: TCR beta V segments were, for the most part, productive about 90% or about 30% of the time in an earlier analysis. In vitro confirmation showed three CMV-associated chains to be CMV antigen specific. As was reported, the classifier diagnosed cytomegalovirus status with high specificity and sensitivity.

With 1 base removed from V and 5 bases from J, the gap between germline ends came to 8 bases. Germline V gives CDR1 SGHDN, CDR2 FVKESK. This CDR3 spans 14 amino acids. V is TRBV14 and J is TRBJ2-2, with TRBD1 as a possible D gene (6 bases). Sequencing input: PBMCs. The source is a woman aged 30 to 39 in good health and CMV-seropositive. The CDR3: CASSQGDITGELFF. Here the CDR3 DNA reads TGTGCCAGCAGCCAAGGGGACATTACCGGGGAGCTGTTTTTT.